One sample yielded the 14 T cell receptor beta chains listed below, sequenced in a study of T cell clones after liver transplantation. Data came from immunoSEQ multiplex PCR; TCRdb stores just in-frame clones and leaves some out. The data show roughly 72,000 clones, roughly 84% seen once. Specimen: CD4+ T cells from blood, collected about 50 months after liver transplant. Receptors were obtained from a human patient who received a liver transplant. The graft donor may account for some of the T cells.

V is TRBV15 and J is TRBJ1-5, with D perhaps TRBD1 (5 bases). The CDR3 is made up of 16 amino acids. Germline V CDR1 and CDR2: LNHNV, YYDKDF (reference sequence). Trimming pared 8 bases from V and 5 bases from J, leaving 22 bases between. As DNA, the CDR3 is TGTGCCACCGCCAGAGCCGGGACCGATGATTATCAGCCCCAGCATTTT. Its translation: CATARAGTDDYQPQHF.

V gene TRBV4-3 combines with J gene TRBJ2-7; the D is unclear. Germline lookup yields CDR1 LGHNA and CDR2 YSLEER. The V end was cut by 1 base, the J end by 6 bases, with 10 bases between. The CDR3 contains 13 residues. The CDR3: CASSQVITAEQYF. In DNA form, the CDR3 reads TGCGCCAGCAGCCAAGTAATCACGGCCGAGCAGTACTTC.

The rearrangement joins TRBV2 to TRBJ1-2; D is unclear. Germline V CDR1 and CDR2: SNHLY, FYNNEI. This CDR3 comprises 14 residues. The V gene lost 7 bases and the J gene lost 9 bases, with 21 bases spanning the gap. DNA for the CDR3: TGTGCCAGCATTCCCGCCCAAGAAGGGTTACGCTACACCTTC. Amino acids: CASIPAQEGLRYTF.

V gene TRBV6-5 combines with J gene TRBJ1-4; 7 bases line up with TRBD1. Germline-derived CDR1 and CDR2 are MNHEY and SVGAGI. Germline trimming cut 4 bases from V and 5 bases from J; bases unmatched to any gene: 4. This CDR3 region has 14 residues. CDR3 bases: TGTGCCAGCAGTTCCAGGGGGACGAATGAAAAACTGTTTTTT. Translation: CASSSRGTNEKLFF.

The chain combines TRBV6-5 with TRBJ2-5; D is undetermined. Germline V gene lookup returns CDR1 MNHEY and CDR2 SVGAGI. The CDR3 spans 13 residues. Trimming took off 5 bases at V and 1 base at J, with 8 bases between the two ends. CDR3 in amino acids: CASSPSPQETQYF. In DNA, the CDR3 is TGTGCCAGCAGTCCCAGCCCCCAAGAGACCCAGTACTTC.

V is TRBV28 and J is TRBJ1-5, with TRBD1 matching 10 bases. The CDR3 has 17 residues. Germline-derived CDR1 and CDR2 are MDHEN and SYDVKM. V shed 6 bases, J shed 2 bases, and the junction held 10 bases outside the gene matches. CDR3 DNA: TGTGCCAGCAGAAGGGCAGGGGGACAGGGGCGCAATCAGCCCCAGCATTTT. Protein product: CASRRAGGQGRNQPQHF.

The rearrangement joins TRBV5-1 to TRBJ2-5; D uncertain. This CDR3 comprises 13 residues. The germline V gene encodes CDR1 SGHRS and CDR2 YFSETQ. The ends were cut back, 4 bases at V and 4 bases at J, with 11 bases in the middle. DNA of the CDR3: TGCGCCAGCAGCAACGGACCGGGAGAGACCCAGTACTTC. Translated: CASSNGPGETQYF.

This chain connects TRBV30 to TRBJ1-4, with D perhaps TRBD1 (6 bases). The ends were cut back, 1 base at V and 8 bases at J, with 14 bases in the middle. The CDR3 is 14 amino acids. The V gene's germline CDR1 is GTSNPN and CDR2 SVGIG (reference sequence). This CDR3 reads CAWSDRVVREKLFF. The CDR3 region has the DNA TGTGCCTGGAGTGACAGGGTTGTTCGAGAAAAACTGTTTTTT. Variable domain in full (rest from reference TRBV30 and TRBJ1-4): SQTIHQWPATLVQPVGSPLSLECTVEGTSNPNLYWYRQAAGRGLQLLFYSVGIGQISSEVPQNLSASRPQDRQFILSSKKLLLSDSGFYLCAWSDRVVREKLFFGSGTQLSVL.

The V and J genes are TRBV9 and TRBJ2-7; perhaps TRBD1 as D (5 bases). V lost 0 bases and J lost 6, with 10 bases in between. The CDR3 has 13 residues. Germline V gene sequence: CDR1 SGDLS, CDR2 YYNGEE. The CDR3 sequence: CASSVVRGSEQYF. In DNA, the CDR3 is TGTGCCAGCAGCGTAGTAAGGGGTTCCGAGCAGTACTTC.

This chain links TRBV5-4 with TRBJ2-2; 7 bases fit TRBD2. V lost 0 bases, J lost 6 bases, and 5 bases stayed unmatched. Germline CDR1 SGHNT, CDR2 YYREEE (reference sequence). The CDR3 runs 15 residues. The CDR3 here is CASSLASRGAGELFF. The CDR3 DNA is TGTGCCAGCAGCTTGGCCAGCCGGGGGGCCGGGGAGCTGTTTTTT.

This clone was picked up one time. The genes are TRBV7-9 and TRBJ2-7, with D uncertain. This CDR3 spans 12 amino acids. Germline V gene lookup returns CDR1 SEHNR and CDR2 FQNEAQ (reference sequence). The germline V and J ends were trimmed by 6 bases and 1 base, with 7 bases remaining between them. CDR3 nucleotides: TGTGCCAGCAGGTTGAGTTCCTACGAGCAGTACTTC. Translating it yields CASRLSSYEQYF.

The chain has TRBV7-2 and TRBJ1-5, with a tentative D call TRBD1 (6 bases). This CDR3 is built from 15 residues. Germline CDR1 is SGHTA and CDR2 is FQGNSA. V dropped 2 bases and J dropped 2 bases, with 10 bases sitting between them. CDR3 in amino acids: CASSLYRDGNQPQHF. The CDR3 DNA sequence: TGTGCCAGCAGCTTATACAGGGATGGCAATCAGCCCCAGCATTTT.

The rearrangement links TRBV7-2 to TRBJ2-3; no reliable D call. This CDR3 is 15 amino acids long. Germline CDR1 reads SGHTA; CDR2 reads FQGNSA. V was pared by 5 bases and J by 2 bases, with 14 bases between. The CDR3 reads CASSGTGQDTDTQYF. DNA for the CDR3: TGTGCCAGCAGCGGAACGGGCCAGGACACAGATACGCAGTATTTT.

This sequence joins TRBV9 and TRBJ1-2; D is unclear. In germline, CDR1 is SGDLS, CDR2 YYNGEE. The CDR3 spans 15 residues. The V gene lost 4 bases and the J gene lost 4 bases, with 17 bases spanning the gap. CDR3 amino acids: CASSPHLLGAYGYTF. The DNA for the CDR3 is TGTGCCAGCAGCCCCCACCTCCTCGGAGCCTATGGCTACACCTTC.